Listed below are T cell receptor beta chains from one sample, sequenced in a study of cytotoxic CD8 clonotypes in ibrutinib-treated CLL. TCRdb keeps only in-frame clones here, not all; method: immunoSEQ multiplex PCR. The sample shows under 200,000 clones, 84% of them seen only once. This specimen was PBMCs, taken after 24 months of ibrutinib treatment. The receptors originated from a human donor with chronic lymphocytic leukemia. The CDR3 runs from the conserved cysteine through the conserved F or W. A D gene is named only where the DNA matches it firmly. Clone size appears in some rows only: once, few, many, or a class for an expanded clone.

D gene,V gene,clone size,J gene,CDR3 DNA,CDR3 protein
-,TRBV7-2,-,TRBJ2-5,TGTGCCAGCAGCGAAGGGGATAGAGAGACCCAGTACTTC,CASSEGDRETQYF
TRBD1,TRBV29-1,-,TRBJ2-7,TGCAGCGGATCCGGGACAGGGGGAAATAAACGCCCCTACGAGCAGTACTTC,CSGSGTGGNKRPYEQYF
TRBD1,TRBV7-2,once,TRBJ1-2,TGTGCCAGCAGCTTAGACGGGACAGGGAAGGTCGATGGCTACACCTTC,CASSLDGTGKVDGYTF
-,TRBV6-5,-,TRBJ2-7,TGTGCCAGCAGTTTTGTCTCAGGCTCCTACGAGCAGTACTTC,CASSFVSGSYEQYF
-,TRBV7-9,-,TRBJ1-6,TGTGCCAGCAGCAGTGATTCGAGGGTTTCACCCCTCCACTTT,CASSSDSRVSPLHF
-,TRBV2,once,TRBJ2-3,TGTGCCAGCCGTCCACAGGGCCCGAGCACAGATACGCAGTATTTT,CASRPQGPSTDTQYF
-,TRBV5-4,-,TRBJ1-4,TGTGCCAGCAGCTGGAAACAGGGCTCTAATGAAAAACTGTTTTTT,CASSWKQGSNEKLFF
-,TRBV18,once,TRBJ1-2,TGTGCCAGCTCACCACGGCGGATAGTAGCTAACTATGGCTACACCTTC,CASSPRRIVANYGYTF
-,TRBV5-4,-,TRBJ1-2,TGCGCCAGCAGCCAAGATGTAGTGGGTACTAACTATGGCTACACCTTC,CASSQDVVGTNYGYTF
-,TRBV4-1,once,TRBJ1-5,TGCGCCAGCAGCCAAGATTCTGGTTTTGGTGGGCCCCAGCATTTT,CASSQDSGFGGPQHF
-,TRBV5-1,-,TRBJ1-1,TGCGCCAGCAGTGATTTTGTGGGGACTGAAGCTTTCTTT,CASSDFVGTEAFF
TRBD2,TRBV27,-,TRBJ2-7,TGTGCCAGCAGTTGGGCGGGGGGCTCCTACGAGCAGTACTTC,CASSWAGGSYEQYF
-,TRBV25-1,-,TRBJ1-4,TGTGCCAGCAGTGAAGGTTTTGGGACAACTAATGAAAAACTGTTTTTT,CASSEGFGTTNEKLFF
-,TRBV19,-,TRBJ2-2,TGTGCCAGCCTGGATGACGCCGGGGAGCTGTTTTTT,CASLDDAGELFF
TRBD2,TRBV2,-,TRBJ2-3,TGTGCCAGCAGCATTGGACTAGCAGGTTCCACAGATACGCAGTATTTT,CASSIGLAGSTDTQYF
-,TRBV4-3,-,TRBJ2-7,TGCGCCAGCAGCCAGGGGACCCAAACTTACGAGCAGTACTTC,CASSQGTQTYEQYF
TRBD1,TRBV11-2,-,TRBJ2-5,TGTGCCAGCAGCTTAGCGGGACAGGGCGAGACCCAGTACTTC,CASSLAGQGETQYF
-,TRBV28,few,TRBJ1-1,TGTGCCAGCAGTGCCCCGTCTCCCCCGAGGGCTTTCTTT,CASSAPSPPRAFF
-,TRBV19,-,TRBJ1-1,TGTGCCAGTAGTACCTCCGGGACATATTACACTGAAGCTTTCTTT,CASSTSGTYYTEAFF
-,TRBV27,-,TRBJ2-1,TGTGCCAGCAGTTTCGGGACCACACACAATGAGCAGTTCTTC,CASSFGTTHNEQFF
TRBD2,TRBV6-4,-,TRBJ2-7,TGTGCCAGCAGTGATACGGGCCCCTTTAAGCGGCGGGAGGTCTCCTACGAGCAGTACTTC,CASSDTGPFKRREVSYEQYF
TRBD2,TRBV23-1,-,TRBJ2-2,TGCGCCAGCATCGCCGTTGGGGGGGCGAACACCGGGGAGCTGTTTTTT,CASIAVGGANTGELFF
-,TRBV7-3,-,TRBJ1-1,TGTGCCAGCAGCTTACAGGGTACTACTAAGAACACTGAAGCTTTCTTT,CASSLQGTTKNTEAFF
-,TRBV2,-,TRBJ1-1,TGTGCCAGCAAAAAGGACGAGGTCACTGAAGCTTTCTTT,CASKKDEVTEAFF
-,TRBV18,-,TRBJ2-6,TGTGCCAGCTCACTGGGAGGCGATGGGGCCAACGTCCTGACTTTC,CASSLGGDGANVLTF
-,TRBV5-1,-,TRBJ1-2,TGCGCCAGCAGCTTGGACAGGGTTCGTAACTATGGCTACACCTTC,CASSLDRVRNYGYTF
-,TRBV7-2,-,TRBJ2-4,TGTGCCAGCAGCCGGCGGAGTTTTCTAGCCAAAAACATTCAGTACTTC,CASSRRSFLAKNIQYF
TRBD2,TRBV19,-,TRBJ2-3,TGTGCCAGTAGACGAACCCGGACTAGCGGTCCAAGCACAGATACGCAGTATTTT,CASRRTRTSGPSTDTQYF
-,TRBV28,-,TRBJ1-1,TGTGCCAGCAGGGGGTTAGGAGGTAGCACTGAAGCTTTCTTT,CASRGLGGSTEAFF
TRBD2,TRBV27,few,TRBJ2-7,TGTGCCAGCAGTGAGACTAGCGGGAGGCCCTACGAGCAGTACTTC,CASSETSGRPYEQYF
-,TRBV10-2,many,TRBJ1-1,TGCGCCAGCAGTTATATACATGGGAACACTGAAGCTTTCTTT,CASSYIHGNTEAFF
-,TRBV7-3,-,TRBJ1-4,TGTGCCAGCAGCCCGTGGGGTCAGGCAACTAATGAAAAACTGTTTTTT,CASSPWGQATNEKLFF
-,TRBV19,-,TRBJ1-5,TGTGCCAGTAGTATACAATCTGTGGGAGGACAGCCCCAGCATTTT,CASSIQSVGGQPQHF
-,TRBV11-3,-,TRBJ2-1,TGTGCCAGCAGCTCACGGCACAGGGATCAGTTCTTC,CASSSRHRDQFF
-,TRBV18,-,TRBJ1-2,TGTGCCAGCTCACCACAGGGACTCGAGGCCTATGGCTACACCTTC,CASSPQGLEAYGYTF
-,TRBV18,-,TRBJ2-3,TGTGCCAGCTCACCACTGGGCGGGGGCACAGATACGCAGTATTTT,CASSPLGGGTDTQYF
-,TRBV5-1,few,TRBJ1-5,TGCGCCAGCAGCTTGGACGGCAGTCTTTATAGCAATCAGCCCCAGCATTTT,CASSLDGSLYSNQPQHF
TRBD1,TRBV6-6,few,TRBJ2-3,TGTGCCAGCAGTTACGGGACAGGGGGCGCTGATACGCAGTATTTT,CASSYGTGGADTQYF
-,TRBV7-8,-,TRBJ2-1,TGTGCCAGCAGCTTAGGAGAACAGGCCCCACCCCACCGGCTCTTC,CASSLGEQAPPHRLF
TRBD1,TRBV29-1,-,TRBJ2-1,TGCAGCGAAGGGACAGTCACCCCGTTATCCTACAATGAGCAGTTCTTC,CSEGTVTPLSYNEQFF
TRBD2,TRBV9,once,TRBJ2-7,TGTGCCAGCAGCGCTCAAGCGGGAGGCGGGGGCGAGCAGTACTTC,CASSAQAGGGGEQYF
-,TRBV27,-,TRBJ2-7,TGTGCCAGACCCGATGACCACGAGCAGTACTTC,CARPDDHEQYF
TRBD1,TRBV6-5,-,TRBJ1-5,TGTGCCAGCAGACGGGACAGGGGCAGCAATCAGCCCCAGCATTTT,CASRRDRGSNQPQHF
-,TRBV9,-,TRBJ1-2,TGTGCCAGCAGTGTATCATCTCCGGGCGGCTATGGCTACACCTTC,CASSVSSPGGYGYTF
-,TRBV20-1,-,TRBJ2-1,TGCAGTGCCGCGGGTGGCAATGAGCAGTTCTTC,CSAAGGNEQFF
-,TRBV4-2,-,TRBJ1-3,TGTGCCAGCAGCCCGCTGACCGGGACTTCAAGCGGAAACACCATATATTTT,CASSPLTGTSSGNTIYF
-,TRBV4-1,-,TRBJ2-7,TGCGCCAGCAGCCAAGAGGACAGCGACGAGCAGTACTTC,CASSQEDSDEQYF
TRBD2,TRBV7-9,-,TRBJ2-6,TGTGCCAGCAGTCTGTTCGGGACTAGCGGGCCTGGGGCCAACGTCCTGACTTTC,CASSLFGTSGPGANVLTF
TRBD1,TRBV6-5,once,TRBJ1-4,TGTGCCAGCAGGTCACCAGGGGGCGGTGAAAAACTGTTTTTT,CASRSPGGGEKLFF
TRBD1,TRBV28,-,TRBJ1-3,TGTGCCAGCAGGGGACAGGTTCCTACTGGAAACACCATATATTTT,CASRGQVPTGNTIYF
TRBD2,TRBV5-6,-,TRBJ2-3,TGTGCCAGCAGCTTGGTCGCGGCTAGCGGGAGTCCAGATACGCAGTATTTT,CASSLVAASGSPDTQYF
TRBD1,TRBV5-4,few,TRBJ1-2,TGTGCCAGCAGCTTGGCAACGACAGGGTTAGATGGCTACACCTTC,CASSLATTGLDGYTF
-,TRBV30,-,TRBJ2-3,TGTGCCTGGAGTGTACGGAGGACTGGGGCTGGTGGTACGCAGTATTTT,CAWSVRRTGAGGTQYF
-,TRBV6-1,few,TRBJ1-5,TGTGCCAGCAGTGAAGACGGGTGGAGGGCCAATCAGCCCCAGCATTTT,CASSEDGWRANQPQHF
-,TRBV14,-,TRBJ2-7,TGTGCCAGCGCCAGGGTGGTAGGCGAGCAGTACTTC,CASARVVGEQYF
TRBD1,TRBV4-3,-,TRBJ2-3,TGCGCCAGCAGCCAATTCACACAGGGGTCGGCAGATACGCAGTATTTT,CASSQFTQGSADTQYF
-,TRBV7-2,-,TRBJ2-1,TGTGCCAGCAGACAAAGGACAGTCTCCTACAATGAGCAGTTCTTC,CASRQRTVSYNEQFF
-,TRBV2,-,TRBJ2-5,TGTGCCAGCAGTGAAGGGCGAGGAGAGACCCAGTACTTC,CASSEGRGETQYF
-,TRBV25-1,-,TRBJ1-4,TGTGCCAGCAGAGATCCAGGAAAAAATGAAAAACTGTTTTTT,CASRDPGKNEKLFF